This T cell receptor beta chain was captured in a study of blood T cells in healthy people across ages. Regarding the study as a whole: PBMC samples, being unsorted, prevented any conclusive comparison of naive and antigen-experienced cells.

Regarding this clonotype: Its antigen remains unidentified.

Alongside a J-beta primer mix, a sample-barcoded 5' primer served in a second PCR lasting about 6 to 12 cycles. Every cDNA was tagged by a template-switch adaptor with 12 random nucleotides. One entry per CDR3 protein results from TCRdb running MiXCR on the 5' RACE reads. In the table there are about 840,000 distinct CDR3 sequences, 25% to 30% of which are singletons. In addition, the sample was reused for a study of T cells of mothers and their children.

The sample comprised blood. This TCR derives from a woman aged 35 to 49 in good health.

The CDR3 DNA sequence: TGTGCCAGTAGAACCGGGCCCCAAATACTGAACACTGAAGCTTTCTTT. It is translated as CASRTGPQILNTEAFF. This chain uses TRBV19 with TRBJ1-1; D gene ambiguous. This CDR3 has 16 residues. Trimming removed 6 bases from V and 0 bases from J, with 17 bases in between. CDR1 and CDR2 from the germline V gene are LNHDA and SQIVND (reference sequence).